A selection of T cell receptor beta chains follows, all from one sample in a study of cytomegalovirus exposure and HLA in healthy donors. Profiling relied on immunoSEQ multiplex PCR, and the TCRdb table lists in-frame clones only, not all of them. The sample holds about 160,000 clones; about 80% are singletons and the top ten take about 3.8%. The sample comprised PBMCs. The receptors derive from a man aged 25 to 40 in good health and CMV-seropositive. Each CDR3 is given with its conserved first and last residue. D genes are given only for firm matches. Clone size is given for some rows only: seen once, a few or many times, or a class if the clone is expanded.

v_call: TRBV5-4; clone_size: few; d_call: TRBD1; j_call: TRBJ2-1; cdr3_aa: CASSAGQGGYNEQFF; cdr3_nt: TGTGCCAGCAGCGCCGGACAGGGAGGCTACAATGAGCAGTTCTTC
v_call: TRBV10-3; clone_size: -; d_call: -; j_call: TRBJ1-3; cdr3_aa: CAISEGLGGYGNTIYF; cdr3_nt: TGTGCCATCAGTGAGGGTCTTGGGGGGTACGGAAACACCATATATTTT
v_call: TRBV6-6; clone_size: -; d_call: -; j_call: TRBJ2-7; cdr3_aa: CASSYSASSSYEQYF; cdr3_nt: TGTGCCAGCAGTTACTCGGCTTCTAGCTCCTACGAGCAGTACTTC
v_call: TRBV28; clone_size: once; d_call: TRBD1; j_call: TRBJ2-7; cdr3_aa: CASSARGPSYEQYF; cdr3_nt: TGTGCCAGCAGTGCGAGGGGGCCTTCCTACGAGCAGTACTTC
v_call: TRBV5-1; clone_size: -; d_call: -; j_call: TRBJ1-2; cdr3_aa: CASSLGEGLYGYTF; cdr3_nt: TGCGCCAGCAGCTTGGGTGAGGGACTCTATGGCTACACCTTC
v_call: TRBV5-4; clone_size: -; d_call: TRBD1; j_call: TRBJ2-5; cdr3_aa: CASSPRQGAGTQYF; cdr3_nt: TGTGCCAGCAGCCCTCGACAGGGGGCTGGGACCCAGTACTTC
v_call: TRBV19; clone_size: -; d_call: TRBD1; j_call: TRBJ2-3; cdr3_aa: CASSSDRGASADTQYF; cdr3_nt: TGTGCCAGTAGTTCCGACAGGGGCGCTTCCGCAGATACGCAGTATTTT
v_call: TRBV7-9; clone_size: -; d_call: TRBD1; j_call: TRBJ1-5; cdr3_aa: CASSLRGTGGEQPQHF; cdr3_nt: TGTGCCAGCAGCCTACGGGGGACAGGGGGTGAACAGCCCCAGCATTTT
v_call: TRBV4-1; clone_size: -; d_call: -; j_call: TRBJ2-7; cdr3_aa: CASSQEPGLSIYEQYF; cdr3_nt: TGCGCCAGCAGCCAAGAACCGGGTCTTTCAATTTACGAGCAGTACTTC
v_call: TRBV27; clone_size: -; d_call: TRBD1; j_call: TRBJ2-5; cdr3_aa: CASRRQGGETQYF; cdr3_nt: TGTGCCAGCAGAAGACAGGGGGGAGAGACCCAGTACTTC
v_call: TRBV7-4; clone_size: -; d_call: -; j_call: TRBJ1-5; cdr3_aa: CASSLVTRINQPQHF; cdr3_nt: TGTGCCAGCAGCTTAGTGACAAGAATCAATCAGCCCCAGCATTTT
v_call: TRBV11-2; clone_size: -; d_call: TRBD1; j_call: TRBJ2-2; cdr3_aa: CASSLQGAQTGELFF; cdr3_nt: TGTGCCAGCAGCTTACAGGGGGCTCAAACCGGGGAGCTGTTTTTT
v_call: TRBV21-1; clone_size: -; d_call: -; j_call: TRBJ1-6; cdr3_aa: CASRMRAAAPLHF; cdr3_nt: TGTGCCAGCAGAATGAGGGCGGCGGCACCCCTCCACTTT
v_call: TRBV7-3; clone_size: -; d_call: -; j_call: TRBJ2-6; cdr3_aa: CASRRDGRVDSGANVLTF; cdr3_nt: TGTGCCAGCAGGAGAGATGGCAGGGTAGACTCTGGGGCCAACGTCCTGACTTTC
v_call: TRBV5-6; clone_size: -; d_call: -; j_call: TRBJ1-4; cdr3_aa: CASSSQGTTNEKLFF; cdr3_nt: TGTGCCAGCAGCTCACAGGGAACAACTAATGAAAAACTGTTTTTT
v_call: TRBV6-5; clone_size: -; d_call: -; j_call: TRBJ2-7; cdr3_aa: CASRGMLTYEQYF; cdr3_nt: TGTGCCAGCAGGGGCATGCTCACCTACGAGCAGTACTTC
v_call: TRBV25-1; clone_size: -; d_call: -; j_call: TRBJ2-7; cdr3_aa: CASSGRETEGQLYEQYF; cdr3_nt: TGTGCCAGCAGTGGCCGGGAGACAGAGGGCCAACTCTACGAGCAGTACTTC
v_call: TRBV7-9; clone_size: -; d_call: -; j_call: TRBJ1-4; cdr3_aa: CASSPGLKRNEKLFF; cdr3_nt: TGTGCCAGCAGCCCGGGACTGAAGCGAAATGAAAAACTGTTTTTT
v_call: TRBV28; clone_size: -; d_call: TRBD2; j_call: TRBJ2-3; cdr3_aa: CATIAGGNTDTQYF; cdr3_nt: TGTGCCACCATAGCGGGGGGGAACACAGATACGCAGTATTTT
v_call: TRBV4-1; clone_size: -; d_call: TRBD1; j_call: TRBJ1-4; cdr3_aa: CASSPPGGKEKLFF; cdr3_nt: TGCGCCAGCAGCCCCCCAGGGGGCAAGGAAAAACTGTTTTTT